This is a list of T cell receptor beta chains from one sample in a study of cytomegalovirus exposure and HLA in healthy donors. Using immunoSEQ multiplex PCR, the repertoire was profiled, and TCRdb retains in-frame clones only, with some absent. Of 150,000 to 180,000 clones listed, about 82% are singletons. Source material: PBMCs. These receptor sequences come from a human donor in good health. Each CDR3 is given with its conserved first and last residue. D genes are given only for firm matches. Not all rows give a size; the values are once, few, many and, for expanded clones, a class.

v_call: TRBV9
j_call: TRBJ2-1
clone_size: .
d_call: .
cdr3_aa: CASSAYHRLDEQFF
cdr3_nt: TGTGCCAGCAGCGCTTATCACCGACTGGATGAGCAGTTCTTC

v_call: TRBV10-3
j_call: TRBJ1-5
clone_size: .
d_call: .
cdr3_aa: CAISEEISQPQHF
cdr3_nt: TGTGCCATCAGTGAGGAGATCTCGCAGCCCCAGCATTTT

v_call: TRBV5-1
j_call: TRBJ2-5
clone_size: .
d_call: .
cdr3_aa: CASSILPEGQETQYF
cdr3_nt: TGCGCCAGCAGTATCCTACCGGAGGGCCAAGAGACCCAGTACTTC

v_call: TRBV30
j_call: TRBJ1-1
clone_size: .
d_call: TRBD1
cdr3_aa: CAWSVMRQGARNTEAFF
cdr3_nt: TGTGCCTGGAGTGTAATGAGGCAGGGGGCGAGGAACACTGAAGCTTTCTTT

v_call: TRBV10-3
j_call: TRBJ2-7
clone_size: .
d_call: .
cdr3_aa: CAISEPGGEQYF
cdr3_nt: TGTGCCATCAGTGAACCCGGGGGCGAGCAGTACTTC

v_call: TRBV4-1
j_call: TRBJ2-3
clone_size: .
d_call: .
cdr3_aa: CASSQVQGLDTQYF
cdr3_nt: TGCGCCAGCAGCCAAGTCCAGGGATTGGATACGCAGTATTTT

v_call: TRBV4-1
j_call: TRBJ1-2
clone_size: .
d_call: .
cdr3_aa: CASSRLIEERDYGYTF
cdr3_nt: TGCGCCAGCAGCCGACTAATTGAGGAGCGGGACTATGGCTACACCTTC

v_call: TRBV5-6
j_call: TRBJ1-3
clone_size: .
d_call: TRBD1
cdr3_aa: CASSLGTGVLRAGNTIYF
cdr3_nt: TGTGCCAGCAGCTTGGGGACAGGGGTCCTCCGGGCTGGAAACACCATATATTTT

v_call: TRBV5-8
j_call: TRBJ2-1
clone_size: once
d_call: TRBD1
cdr3_aa: CASSFEQGPSYNEQFF
cdr3_nt: TGTGCCAGCAGCTTTGAACAGGGGCCCTCCTACAATGAGCAGTTCTTC

v_call: TRBV7-2
j_call: TRBJ2-5
clone_size: few
d_call: .
cdr3_aa: CASSSGSTETQYF
cdr3_nt: TGTGCCAGCAGCTCCGGGTCGACGGAGACCCAGTACTTC

v_call: TRBV14
j_call: TRBJ2-7
clone_size: .
d_call: TRBD1
cdr3_aa: CASSQGTGLEQYF
cdr3_nt: TGTGCCAGCAGCCAAGGGACAGGGCTCGAGCAGTACTTC

v_call: TRBV5-6
j_call: TRBJ2-5
clone_size: .
d_call: .
cdr3_aa: CASSSKTRGFQETQYF
cdr3_nt: TGTGCCAGCAGCTCAAAGACCCGGGGGTTCCAAGAGACCCAGTACTTC

v_call: TRBV19
j_call: TRBJ1-2
clone_size: .
d_call: TRBD1
cdr3_aa: CASSVYRQGTNYGYTF
cdr3_nt: TGTGCCAGTAGTGTATATCGACAGGGCACTAACTATGGCTACACCTTC

v_call: TRBV7-3
j_call: TRBJ2-5
clone_size: .
d_call: TRBD1
cdr3_aa: CASSLGGRPQETQYF
cdr3_nt: TGTGCCAGCAGCCTAGGGGGCCGCCCCCAAGAGACCCAGTACTTC

v_call: TRBV15
j_call: TRBJ2-5
clone_size: .
d_call: .
cdr3_aa: CATRPNRAQETQYF
cdr3_nt: TGTGCCACCAGGCCCAACAGGGCCCAAGAGACCCAGTACTTC

v_call: TRBV5-6
j_call: TRBJ1-5
clone_size: .
d_call: TRBD1
cdr3_aa: CASSFGTALNQPQHF
cdr3_nt: TGTGCCAGCAGCTTCGGGACAGCACTCAATCAGCCCCAGCATTTT

v_call: TRBV28
j_call: TRBJ2-7
clone_size: .
d_call: .
cdr3_aa: CATNRGGDEQYF
cdr3_nt: TGTGCCACCAACAGGGGGGGCGACGAGCAGTACTTC

v_call: TRBV5-4
j_call: TRBJ2-1
clone_size: .
d_call: TRBD1
cdr3_aa: CASSLVQGDEQFF
cdr3_nt: TGTGCCAGCAGCTTGGTGCAGGGGGACGAGCAGTTCTTC

v_call: TRBV5-1
j_call: TRBJ2-7
clone_size: few
d_call: .
cdr3_aa: CASSRDSRSSYEQYF
cdr3_nt: TGCGCCAGCAGCCGGGACTCAAGGAGCTCCTACGAGCAGTACTTC

v_call: TRBV7-9
j_call: TRBJ1-2
clone_size: .
d_call: .
cdr3_aa: CASSSTYQGRGSYGYTF
cdr3_nt: TGTGCCAGCAGCTCCACCTATCAGGGACGGGGGAGCTATGGCTACACCTTC

v_call: TRBV10-1
j_call: TRBJ1-1
clone_size: .
d_call: TRBD1
cdr3_aa: CASSPGQGRMDTEAFF
cdr3_nt: TGCGCCAGCAGCCCCGGACAGGGCCGGATGGACACTGAAGCTTTCTTT

v_call: TRBV28
j_call: TRBJ1-1
clone_size: few
d_call: .
cdr3_aa: CASSLGHLNTEAFF
cdr3_nt: TGTGCCAGCAGTTTGGGACACCTGAACACTGAAGCTTTCTTT